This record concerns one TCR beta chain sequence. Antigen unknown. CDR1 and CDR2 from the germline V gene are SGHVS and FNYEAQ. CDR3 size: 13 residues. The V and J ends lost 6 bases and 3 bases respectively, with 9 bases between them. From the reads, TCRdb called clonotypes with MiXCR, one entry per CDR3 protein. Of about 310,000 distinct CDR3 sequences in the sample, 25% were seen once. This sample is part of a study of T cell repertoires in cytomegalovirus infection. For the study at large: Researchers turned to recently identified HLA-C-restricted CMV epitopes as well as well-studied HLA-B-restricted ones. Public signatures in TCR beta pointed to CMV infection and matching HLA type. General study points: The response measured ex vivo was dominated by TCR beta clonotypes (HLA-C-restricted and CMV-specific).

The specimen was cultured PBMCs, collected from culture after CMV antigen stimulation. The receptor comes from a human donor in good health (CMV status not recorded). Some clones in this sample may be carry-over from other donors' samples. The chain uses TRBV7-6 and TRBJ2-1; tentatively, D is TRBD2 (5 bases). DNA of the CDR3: TGTGCCAGCAGTAAGCGGAGCTACAATGAGCAGTTCTTC. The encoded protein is CASSKRSYNEQFF.